The 8 T cell receptor beta chains presented below share a single source sample, sequenced in a study of CD8+ T cells in alopecia areata. Treatment specified: oral pan-JAK inhibitor, 5-10 mg twice daily. Isolated RNA was reverse transcribed into cDNA used as the sequencing template. Sequencing was performed with immunoSEQ multiplex PCR; in TCRdb, only in-frame clones are kept and a portion is missing. The table includes 110,000 or so clones, 56% detected once. Sequenced here: CD4+ T cells sorted from blood, sampled at week 24, from a patient treated with tofacitinib. These receptors were taken from a human donor with alopecia areata.

This chain connects TRBV15 to TRBJ1-4; D perhaps matches TRBD1 (6 bases). Germline CDR1 and CDR2: LNHNV and YYDKDF (reference sequence). Trimming removed 1 base at V and 8 bases at J, with 8 bases between. This CDR3 has 13 amino acids. This CDR3 reads CATSRGQVEKLFF. In DNA, the CDR3 is TGTGCCACCAGCAGAGGACAGGTCGAAAAACTGTTTTTT.

The V and J genes are TRBV30 and TRBJ2-3; 8 bases agree with TRBD2. This CDR3 has 13 amino acids. Germline loops: CDR1 GTSNPN, CDR2 SVGIG (reference sequence). With V trimmed by 7 bases and J by 4 bases, 7 bases remained unmatched. CDR3 coding DNA: TGTGCCTCCGGGGGGGCCGGGGCAGATACGCAGTATTTT. Protein: CASGGAGADTQYF.

This rearrangement joins TRBV30 to TRBJ1-2, with TRBD1 matching 9 bases. Germline loops: CDR1 GTSNPN, CDR2 SVGIG (reference sequence). The CDR3 has 15 amino acids. Trimming at V came to 0 bases and at J to 6 bases, leaving 8 bases not matched to a gene. CDR3: CAWSVLTGGADGYTF. DNA for the CDR3: TGTGCCTGGAGTGTACTCACAGGGGGCGCGGATGGCTACACCTTC.

The V gene is TRBV25-1, the J gene TRBJ2-3; TRBD1 is a possible D gene (6 bases). This CDR3 is built from 13 residues. Looked up from germline, CDR1 is MGHDK and CDR2 is SYGVNS. Trimming shortened V by 4 bases and J by 3 bases, and 8 bases separated the two germline ends. DNA for the CDR3: TGTGCCAGCAGTGGGACAGCAACAGATACGCAGTATTTT. Translating it yields CASSGTATDTQYF. The full variable domain, in which reference TRBV25-1 and TRBJ2-3 provide the parts outside the CDR3, is EADIYQTPRYLVIGTGKKITLECSQTMGHDKMYWYQQDPGMELHLIHYSYGVNSTEKGDLSSESTVSRIRTEHFPLTLESARPSHTSQYLCASSGTATDTQYFGPGTRLTVL.

In its sample, this clone was seen a few times. The chain employs TRBV6-5 and TRBJ2-5; 7 bases agree with TRBD2. Germline CDR1 and CDR2: MNHEY and SVGAGI. Trimming removed 0 bases from V and 4 bases from J; junction bases left unmatched: 5. The CDR3 loop spans 15 amino acids. CDR3 in amino acids: CASSYSSSGLETQYF. The CDR3 bases are TGTGCCAGCAGTTACTCGAGTAGCGGGCTAGAGACCCAGTACTTC.

The V and J genes are TRBV5-6 and TRBJ2-7, with D hard to call. Germline V CDR1 and CDR2: SGHDT, YYEEEE. The ends were cut back, 2 bases at V and 3 bases at J, with 6 bases in the middle. This CDR3 region has 12 residues. CDR3 sequence: CASSFGDYEQYF. The CDR3 DNA sequence: TGTGCCAGCAGCTTTGGCGACTACGAGCAGTACTTC.

The chain has TRBV2 and TRBJ2-5; D gene unclear. From germline, CDR1 is SNHLY and CDR2 FYNNEI. V was pared by 2 bases and J by 4 bases, with 2 bases between. The CDR3 extends over 11 amino acids. The CDR3 sequence: CASSESETQYF. CDR3 nucleotide sequence: TGTGCCAGCAGTGAATCAGAGACCCAGTACTTC.

Only a few counts were recorded for this clone. This chain links TRBV7-2 with TRBJ2-3; D not resolved. Germline CDR1 is SGHTA and CDR2 is FQGNSA. The CDR3 loop spans 13 amino acids. The V end lost 11 bases, the J end lost 5 bases, and 17 bases lay between the germline ends. The CDR3 region is CAFRSSFKDTQYF. CDR3 bases: TGTGCCTTCCGGAGTAGTTTTAAAGATACGCAGTATTTT. The whole variable domain, remainder taken from reference TRBV7-2 and TRBJ2-3, is GAGVSQSPSNKVTEKGKDVELRCDPISGHTALYWYRQSLGQGLEFLIYFQGNSAPDKSGLPSDRFSAERTGGSVSTLTIQRTQQEDSAVYLCAFRSSFKDTQYFGPGTRLTVL.